These T cell receptor beta chains were read from a single sample in a study of beta chain features in type 1 diabetes. The assay was immunoSEQ multiplex PCR, and TCRdb's table has in-frame clones only and misses some. The sample lists more than 250,000 clones, about a fifth seen once, with 0.028% in the top ten. Sequencing was carried out using naive CD4+ T cells from blood. These receptors all stem from a woman in her thirties or forties with type 1 diabetes. Both conserved end residues are part of each CDR3. The D gene is left open where the match is weak. Not all rows give a size; the values are once, few, many and, for expanded clones, a class.

TRBJ2-4 NA NA TRBV5-4 CASSPPDRKNIQYF TGTGCCAGCAGTCCCCCCGACAGGAAAAACATTCAGTACTTC
TRBJ2-1 few TRBD1 TRBV7-9 CASSLGPWGQGDYEQFF TGTGCCAGCAGCTTAGGTCCTTGGGGACAGGGGGATTATGAGCAGTTCTTC
TRBJ2-7 few TRBD2 TRBV4-2 CASSQGLAESSYEQYF TGTGCCAGCAGCCAAGGGCTAGCGGAGAGCTCCTACGAGCAGTACTTC
TRBJ1-1 few TRBD1 TRBV19 CASSNAGTANTEAFF TGTGCCAGTAGTAACGCCGGGACAGCGAACACTGAAGCTTTCTTT
TRBJ2-1 NA TRBD2 TRBV11-3 CASSLGGRLAGDNEQFF TGTGCCAGCAGCTTGGGGGGGCGTCTAGCGGGGGACAATGAGCAGTTCTTC
TRBJ2-5 NA NA TRBV15 CATSRPGETQYF TGTGCCACCAGCAGGCCAGGAGAGACCCAGTACTTC
TRBJ1-2 NA TRBD1 TRBV9 CASSPDGTGGAYGYTF TGTGCCAGCAGCCCCGACGGGACAGGGGGCGCTTATGGCTACACCTTC
TRBJ2-6 NA TRBD1 TRBV19 CASRLLRQGLRSGANVLTF TGTGCCAGTAGGTTACTCCGACAGGGCCTCCGCTCTGGGGCCAACGTCCTGACTTTC
TRBJ2-3 NA TRBD1 TRBV5-1 CASSSGTATDTQYF TGCGCCAGCTCCTCCGGGACAGCGACAGATACGCAGTATTTT
TRBJ1-2 few NA TRBV4-1 CASSQDRGYGYTF TGCGCCAGCAGCCAAGACAGGGGCTATGGCTACACCTTC
TRBJ2-3 once TRBD1 TRBV7-9 CASSAGQGGTDTQYF TGTGCCAGCAGCGCCGGACAGGGAGGCACAGATACGCAGTATTTT
TRBJ2-5 NA NA TRBV30 CAWKLAGGETQYF TGTGCCTGGAAACTAGCAGGAGGGGAGACCCAGTACTTC
TRBJ1-6 few NA TRBV4-3 CASSQVLAPPLHF TGCGCCAGCAGCCAAGTTTTAGCGCCACCCCTCCACTTT
TRBJ1-2 NA TRBD1 TRBV28 CASSTAQGARGYTF TGTGCCAGCAGTACCGCACAGGGGGCTCGTGGCTACACCTTC
TRBJ2-2 NA TRBD2 TRBV7-9 CASSSGLAGEELFF TGTGCCAGCAGCTCAGGACTAGCGGGAGAGGAGCTGTTTTTT
TRBJ2-1 once NA TRBV11-2 CASSLAGSSYNEQFF TGTGCCAGCAGCTTAGCCGGTAGCTCCTACAATGAGCAGTTCTTC
TRBJ2-5 NA TRBD2 TRBV4-3 CASSLYSGRETQYF TGCGCCAGCAGCCTATATAGCGGGAGGGAGACCCAGTACTTC
TRBJ1-1 NA NA TRBV18 CASSPTLVTGTTEAFF TGTGCCAGCTCACCCACCCTTGTAACAGGGACCACTGAAGCTTTCTTT
TRBJ2-2 few TRBD2 TRBV9 CASSPRDYSNTGELFF TGTGCCAGCAGCCCCAGGGACTACTCGAACACCGGGGAGCTGTTTTTT
TRBJ1-2 NA NA TRBV7-2 CASSFGQYGYTF TGTGCCAGCAGCTTCGGACAGTATGGCTACACCTTC
TRBJ1-2 few NA TRBV27 CASSLRSGPSNYGYTF TGTGCCAGCAGTTTAAGGTCGGGTCCTTCAAACTATGGCTACACCTTC
TRBJ2-7 few TRBD2 TRBV4-3 CASSQGAGLYEQYF TGCGCCAGCAGCCAAGGAGCGGGACTTTACGAGCAGTACTTC
TRBJ1-2 once NA TRBV20-1 CSARTAWGYTF TGCAGTGCTAGGACAGCTTGGGGCTACACCTTC
TRBJ1-4 NA NA TRBV14 CASSQESGVHEKLFF TGTGCCAGCAGCCAAGAGTCGGGAGTCCATGAAAAACTGTTTTTT
TRBJ2-1 NA NA TRBV5-1 CASSVQGNEQFF TGCGCCAGCAGCGTACAGGGAAATGAGCAGTTCTTC
TRBJ2-3 few TRBD2 TRBV28 CASSLQRETGHTQYF TGTGCCAGCAGTCTCCAGCGGGAGACCGGCCATACGCAGTATTTT
TRBJ2-5 NA NA TRBV5-1 CASSFSGGQETQYF TGCGCCAGCAGCTTTTCCGGGGGGCAGGAGACCCAGTACTTC
TRBJ2-1 NA TRBD2 TRBV7-9 CASSPPGGYYNEQFF TGTGCCAGCAGCCCTCCGGGAGGATACTACAATGAGCAGTTCTTC
TRBJ1-5 NA NA TRBV7-8 CASSLRMNQPHHF TGTGCCAGCAGCCTCAGGATGAACCAGCCCCATCATTTT
TRBJ2-7 few TRBD1 TRBV19 CASSRTGGYEQYF TGTGCCAGTAGCCGGACAGGGGGCTACGAGCAGTACTTC
TRBJ1-1 few NA TRBV29-1 CSAGVTEAFF TGCAGCGCGGGGGTCACTGAAGCTTTCTTT
TRBJ1-2 NA NA TRBV5-1 CASSATPNYGYTF TGCGCCAGCAGCGCGACACCCAACTATGGCTACACCTTC
TRBJ1-2 NA TRBD1 TRBV4-3 CASSQGWTGPGYGYTF TGCGCCAGCAGCCAAGGGTGGACAGGCCCAGGCTATGGCTACACCTTC
TRBJ2-6 few TRBD2 TRBV4-1 CASSQALASDSGANVLTF TGCGCCAGCAGCCAAGCACTAGCGTCAGACTCTGGGGCCAACGTCCTGACTTTC
TRBJ1-1 once NA TRBV4-1 CASSPRIQGWTEAFF TGCGCCAGCAGCCCGAGGATCCAGGGTTGGACTGAAGCTTTCTTT
TRBJ2-7 NA TRBD2 TRBV28 CASSPGTSYEQYF TGTGCCAGCAGTCCCGGGACTAGCTACGAGCAGTACTTC
TRBJ2-7 NA NA TRBV6-6 CASRRGRVDEQYF TGTGCCAGCAGGAGAGGCCGTGTGGACGAGCAGTACTTC
TRBJ2-7 NA TRBD1 TRBV7-2 CASSRSGTGIYEQYF TGTGCCAGCAGCCGGTCAGGGACAGGAATCTACGAGCAGTACTTC
TRBJ1-4 NA TRBD1 TRBV6-6 CASSTRTGGNEKLFF TGTGCCAGCAGTACGAGGACAGGGGGGAACGAAAAACTGTTTTTT
TRBJ2-7 few TRBD1 TRBV4-1 CASSLRDRTYEQYF TGCGCCAGCAGCCTTCGGGACAGGACCTACGAGCAGTACTTC
TRBJ1-1 NA NA TRBV19 CASTRGTEAFF TGTGCCAGTACCCGAGGGACTGAAGCTTTCTTT
TRBJ1-5 NA NA TRBV6-4 CASSDGLNQPQHF TGTGCCAGCAGTGACGGACTTAATCAGCCCCAGCATTTT
TRBJ2-5 few TRBD1 TRBV6-5 CASSYSDREETQYF TGTGCCAGCAGTTACTCCGACAGGGAGGAGACCCAGTACTTC
TRBJ2-3 NA NA TRBV7-2 CASSLGPGSDTQYF TGTGCCAGCAGCCTCGGTCCCGGGTCAGATACGCAGTATTTT
TRBJ1-1 NA TRBD1 TRBV7-8 CASSLASTGRGTEAFF TGTGCCAGCAGCTTAGCCTCGACAGGGCGAGGGACTGAAGCTTTCTTT
TRBJ2-1 NA NA TRBV14 CASSLRQGGGYEQFF TGTGCCAGCAGCCTACGGCAGGGAGGTGGCTATGAGCAGTTCTTC
TRBJ2-1 NA TRBD2 TRBV9 CASSVDPSGRTEQFF TGTGCCAGCAGCGTAGACCCTAGCGGGAGGACTGAGCAGTTCTTC
TRBJ2-7 few NA TRBV7-2 CASSREYEQYF TGTGCCAGCAGCCGGGAGTACGAGCAGTACTTC
TRBJ2-1 few TRBD1 TRBV18 CASSRGTGDYNEQFF TGTGCCAGCTCACGCGGGACAGGGGACTACAATGAGCAGTTCTTC
TRBJ2-2 NA NA TRBV11-2 CASSLVQTGELFF TGTGCCAGCAGCTTAGTCCAGACCGGGGAGCTGTTTTTT
TRBJ2-1 NA NA TRBV28 CASSPSEQFF TGTGCCAGCAGTCCCTCTGAGCAGTTCTTC
TRBJ1-1 few NA TRBV30 CAWSAGSNTEAFF TGTGCCTGGAGCGCAGGGTCGAACACTGAAGCTTTCTTT
TRBJ1-1 NA NA TRBV28 CATSLLNTEAFF TGTGCCACCTCCCTATTGAACACTGAAGCTTTCTTT
TRBJ2-7 few NA TRBV4-1 CASSQGRGALREQYF TGCGCCAGCAGCCAAGGGCGGGGAGCGCTGAGGGAGCAGTACTTC